This TCR beta chain is from a study of control samples from healthy donors and cancer patients. Only in-frame clones appear in the TCRdb table, and some are missing; sequencing was by immunoSEQ multiplex PCR. Among 250,000 to 300,000 clones, 82% were seen once, and the ten largest hold about 14%. Germline CDR1 is MDHEN and CDR2 is SYDVKM. V was cut by 3 bases and J by 4 bases, with 14 bases left in between. The CDR3 length is 15 residues. The sequence came from a woman in her sixties with lung cancer. Input material: PBMCs. The V call is TRBV28, the J call TRBJ2-3, with a weak D call TRBD2 (6 bases). CDR3: CASSLPSVGADTQYF. The CDR3 nucleotides read TGTGCCAGCAGTTTGCCTAGCGTCGGTGCAGATACGCAGTATTTT.